Following are 31 T cell receptor beta chains from one sample sequenced in a study of blood T cell repertoires in COVID-19. Measured with immunoSEQ multiplex PCR; TCRdb has only the in-frame clones, and not every one. The data hold approximately 280,000 clones, with 80% to 95% observed a single time. Sequenced sample: peripheral blood. The receptors shown here come from a woman in her thirties with COVID-19, enrolled during active disease.

The rearrangement uses TRBV4-1 and TRBJ1-4; weak D call: TRBD1 (5 bases). CDR1 is MGHRA, CDR2 YSYEKL, per germline. V was cut by 1 base and J by 7 bases, with 7 bases left in between. There are 13 residues in the CDR3. This CDR3 is CASSQVGAEKLFF. DNA for the CDR3: TGCGCCAGCAGCCAAGTAGGGGCTGAAAAACTGTTTTTT.

The J gene is TRBJ2-2, the V gene TRBV9; 11 nucleotides match TRBD1. After removal of 7 bases from V and 6 bases from J, the junction contained 8 bases not matched to a gene. Germline V CDR1 and CDR2: SGDLS, YYNGEE. CDR3 length equals 15 residues. The CDR3 sequence is CASGGGQGVAGELFF. The CDR3 DNA reads TGTGCCAGCGGCGGGGGACAGGGGGTTGCCGGGGAGCTGTTTTTT. Variable domain in full (rest from reference TRBV9 and TRBJ2-2): DSGVTQTPKHLITATGQRVTLRCSPRSGDLSVYWYQQSLDQGLQFLIQYYNGEERAKGNILERFSAQQFPDLHSELNLSSLELGDSALYFCASGGGQGVAGELFFGEGSRLTVL.

The chain joins TRBV18 to TRBJ1-5; the D is unclear. Germline-derived CDR1 and CDR2 are KGHSH and LQKENI. Deletions cut 6 bases from V and 0 bases from J, with 18 bases between. This CDR3 spans 17 amino acids. CDR3 DNA sequence: TGTGCCAGCTCGGACCGAGGGCCAAACTATAGCAATCAGCCCCAGCATTTT. It codes for CASSDRGPNYSNQPQHF.

The chain combines TRBV7-9 with TRBJ1-2; a possible D gene is TRBD1 (6 bases). Germline assignment: CDR1 SEHNR and CDR2 FQNEAQ (reference sequence). The CDR3 length is 13 residues. V was clipped by 5 bases and J by 1 base, with 8 bases between them. The CDR3 DNA reads as TGTGCCAGCAGCCTGGACAGTAACTATGGCTACACCTTC. Residues: CASSLDSNYGYTF.

This sequence joins TRBV29-1 and TRBJ1-2; 11 nucleotides match TRBD1. The CDR3 covers 12 residues. The germline V gene encodes CDR1 SQVTM and CDR2 ANQGSEA. The J segment lost 6 bases and the V segment lost 6 bases, leaving 3 bases of the junction unmatched. This CDR3 reads CSVGQGADGYTF. For the CDR3, the DNA is TGCAGCGTCGGACAGGGGGCGGATGGCTACACCTTC. Full variable domain (outside the CDR3, taken from reference TRBV29-1 and TRBJ1-2): SAVISQKPSRDICQRGTSLTIQCQVDSQVTMMFWYRQQPGQSLTLIATANQGSEATYESGFVIDKFPISRPNLTFSTLTVSNMSPEDSSIYLCSVGQGADGYTFGSGTRLTVV.

The chain joins TRBV2 to TRBJ1-1; D unclear. Trimming took 2 bases from V and 1 from J, leaving 2 bases between them. Germline loops: CDR1 SNHLY, CDR2 FYNNEI. The CDR3 extends over 12 amino acids. Here the CDR3 DNA reads TGTGCCAGCAGTGAACAGAACACTGAAGCTTTCTTT. Amino acids: CASSEQNTEAFF.

The CDR3 protein is CASRATGAGYTF. The CDR3 DNA sequence: TGTGCCAGCAGGGCCACCGGAGCGGGCTACACCTTC. The chain has TRBV2 and TRBJ1-2; D is ambiguous. The V and J ends lost 6 bases and 8 bases respectively, with 13 bases between them. Germline V gene lookup returns CDR1 SNHLY and CDR2 FYNNEI. CDR3 length: 12 residues.

This chain connects TRBV25-1 to TRBJ1-2; TRBD1 matches at 7 bases. V lost 5 bases and J lost 4; bases outside the gene matches: 16. CDR3 length: 17 amino acids. Germline loops: CDR1 MGHDK, CDR2 SYGVNS. CDR3 sequence: CASSTPGRGDKGYGYTF. CDR3 DNA sequence: TGTGCCAGCAGTACCCCCGGCAGGGGGGACAAAGGCTATGGCTACACCTTC.

The chain recombines TRBV9 with TRBJ2-2; D is unresolved. V lost 0 bases and J 0 bases, leaving 6 bases between the germline ends. The CDR3 has 15 amino acids. Germline V gene sequence: CDR1 SGDLS, CDR2 YYNGEE. The CDR3 nucleotides are TGTGCCAGCAGCGTAGGGTCGGCGAACACCGGGGAGCTGTTTTTT. Amino acids: CASSVGSANTGELFF.

This sequence joins TRBV6-6 and TRBJ1-5, with 7 bases that match TRBD1. The CDR3 extends over 15 amino acids. V shed 5 bases, J shed 2 bases, and the junction held 6 bases outside the gene matches. Germline V gene lookup returns CDR1 MNHNY and CDR2 SVGAGI (reference sequence). DNA for the CDR3: TGTGCCAGCAGTCCCCGACAGGGTGGCAATCAGCCCCAGCATTTT. It yields the protein CASSPRQGGNQPQHF.

V usage is TRBV19 and J usage is TRBJ1-1; D gene unclear. The CDR3 is 14 amino acids. Trimming cost V 5 bases and J 1 base, with 11 bases left between them. CDR1 is LNHDA, CDR2 SQIVND, per germline (reference sequence). The CDR3 DNA reads as TGTGCCAGTAGTTTCTTCTTGCGGAACACTGAAGCTTTCTTT. Its translation: CASSFFLRNTEAFF.

The V call is TRBV6-2 or TRBV6-3, the J call TRBJ2-1; 8 bases fit TRBD2. Germline CDR1 is MNHEY and CDR2 is SVGEGT. The CDR3 runs 15 residues. Unmatched junction bases numbered 10, after V lost 5 bases and J lost 7 bases. The CDR3 DNA reads TGTGCCAGCAGTCTGGAGGCGGGGGGCAGGAATGAGCAGTTCTTC. Translating gives CASSLEAGGRNEQFF.

Details on this clone: Other DNA variants within this sample encode the same CDR3. This CDR3 is CASSLGDRGYGYTF. CDR3 nucleotide sequence: TGCGCCAGCAGCTTGGGCGACAGGGGCTATGGCTACACCTTC. The rearrangement joins TRBV5-1 to TRBJ1-2, with TRBD1 identical over 8 bases. Trimming at V came to 0 bases and at J to 4 bases, leaving 2 bases not matched to a gene. Germline V gives CDR1 SGHRS, CDR2 YFSETQ. This CDR3 has 14 amino acids.

V gene TRBV2 combines with J gene TRBJ1-1; D unresolved. Trimming took off 1 base at V and 4 bases at J, with 10 bases between the two ends. CDR3 length: 14 residues. Germline loops: CDR1 SNHLY, CDR2 FYNNEI. This chain's CDR3 is CASSEVSGSTEAFF. The DNA of the CDR3 is TGTGCCAGCAGTGAAGTTTCTGGGAGCACTGAAGCTTTCTTT.

CDR3 sequence (DNA): TGTGCCAGCAGCCAAGCTGTCGGCGGGGAGCTGTTTTTT. Its translation: CASSQAVGGELFF. The rearrangement joins TRBV14 to TRBJ2-2; unclear D gene. The CDR3 is 13 residues long. Deletions cut 1 base from V and 7 bases from J, with 7 bases between. Germline CDR1 SGHDN, CDR2 FVKESK.

The rearrangement joins TRBV10-3 to TRBJ2-7; weak D call: TRBD1 (5 bases). V gave up 11 bases and J gave up 5 bases, with 16 bases separating them. The CDR3 totals 12 residues. The germline CDR1 and CDR2 sequences are ENHRY and SYGVKD. The CDR3 DNA follows: TGTGCCGTCGCCGTTCAGGGCCACGAGCAGTACTTC. Amino acid sequence: CAVAVQGHEQYF.

This sequence joins TRBV13 and TRBJ1-1, with no clear D. Germline V CDR1 and CDR2: PRHDT, FYEKMQ (reference sequence). Trimming cost V 3 bases and J 7 bases, with 9 bases left between them. The CDR3 runs 12 residues. This CDR3 is CASSLSRLEAFF. In DNA, the CDR3 is TGTGCCAGCAGCTTGTCGCGCCTTGAAGCTTTCTTT.

The chain has TRBV30 and TRBJ2-2; D uncertain. This CDR3 contains 14 residues. V lost 5 bases and J 3 bases, leaving 13 bases between the germline ends. From germline, CDR1 is GTSNPN and CDR2 SVGIG (reference sequence). This CDR3 is CAWGSPGYTGELFF. The CDR3 DNA reads as TGTGCCTGGGGGTCCCCCGGGTACACCGGGGAGCTGTTTTTT.

The chain recombines TRBV7-8 with TRBJ2-5; maybe TRBD1 (5 bases). Germline assignment: CDR1 SGHVS and CDR2 FQNEAQ. The ends were cut back, 7 bases at V and 2 bases at J, with 11 bases in the middle. CDR3 length equals 13 residues. In nucleotides, the CDR3 is TGTGCCAGCAATGGTCCAGGGCAAGAGACCCAGTACTTC. Its protein product is CASNGPGQETQYF.

The chain recombines TRBV14 with TRBJ1-1; 8 bases agree with TRBD1. Germline V gene sequence: CDR1 SGHDN, CDR2 FVKESK. Trimming took 4 bases from V and 5 from J; bases not matched to a gene: 3. The CDR3 runs 13 residues. The CDR3 reads CASSRTGGTEAFF. The CDR3 DNA reads as TGTGCCAGCAGCCGCACAGGGGGTACTGAAGCTTTCTTT.

The V gene is TRBV30, the J gene TRBJ1-5, with D possibly matching TRBD1 (5 bases). V lost 2 bases, J lost 3 bases, and 8 bases lay in between. The CDR3 length is 13 residues. Germline CDR1 is GTSNPN and CDR2 is SVGIG (reference sequence). The CDR3, as DNA: TGTGCCTGGAGTCCAGGGTCCAATCAGCCCCAGCATTTT. Translating gives CAWSPGSNQPQHF.

This clone was found once. J is TRBJ2-2 and V is TRBV4-2; TRBD2 matches at 9 bases. This CDR3 contains 16 residues. Trimming cost V 4 bases and J 4 bases; bases outside gene matches: 7. Germline V gene sequence: CDR1 LGHNA, CDR2 YNFKEQ. This chain's CDR3 is CASSLSTSGTTGELFF. DNA of the CDR3: TGTGCCAGCAGCCTCTCGACTAGCGGCACCACCGGGGAGCTGTTTTTT.

This CDR3 is CASSPLLYEQYF. CDR3 sequence (DNA): TGTGCCAGCAGTCCGCTACTCTACGAGCAGTACTTC. V usage is TRBV28 and J usage is TRBJ2-7; D call uncertain. V was shortened by 5 bases and J by 3 bases, with 8 bases between the two germline ends. Germline loops: CDR1 MDHEN, CDR2 SYDVKM. This CDR3 has 12 amino acids.

The chain uses TRBV7-9 and TRBJ1-1; D is ambiguous. Trimming removed 2 bases from V and 8 bases from J, with 9 bases in between. The CDR3 runs 12 residues. CDR1 is SEHNR, CDR2 FQNEAQ, per germline (reference sequence). The CDR3 nucleotides are TGTGCCAGCAGCTTATCTCGGTTAGAAGCTTTCTTT. Translating it yields CASSLSRLEAFF. Drawing the rest from reference TRBV7-9 and TRBJ1-1, the complete variable domain is DTGVSQNPRHKITKRGQNVTFRCDPISEHNRLYWYRQTLGQGPEFLTYFQNEAQLEKSRLLSDRFSAERPKGSFSTLEIQRTEQGDSAMYLCASSLSRLEAFFGQGTRLTVV.

This clone has a single count. The rearrangement joins TRBV2 to TRBJ1-6; weak D call: TRBD1 (6 bases). The germline gives CDR1 SNHLY, CDR2 FYNNEI. This CDR3 has 13 amino acids. With 4 bases removed from V and 7 bases from J, the gap between germline ends came to 8 bases. Here the CDR3 DNA reads TGTGCCAGCAGTGGGGACAAGAATTCACCCCTCCACTTT. It is translated as CASSGDKNSPLHF. The whole variable domain, filled in from reference TRBV2 and TRBJ1-6, reads EPEVTQTPSHQVTQMGQEVILRCVPISNHLYFYWYRQILGQKVEFLVSFYNNEISEKSEIFDDQFSVERPDGSNFTLKIRSTKLEDSAMYFCASSGDKNSPLHFGNGTRLTVT.

This rearrangement joins TRBV2 to TRBJ1-4, with TRBD1 matching 9 bases. CDR1 and CDR2 from the germline V gene are SNHLY and FYNNEI. The J segment lost 5 bases and the V segment lost 5 bases, leaving 3 bases of the junction unmatched. CDR3 size: 14 residues. The CDR3 sequence: CASSPQGANEKLFF. In DNA, the CDR3 is TGTGCCAGCAGTCCACAGGGGGCGAATGAAAAACTGTTTTTT.

The chain links TRBV9 to TRBJ1-3; 7 bases match TRBD1. This CDR3 has 16 amino acids. CDR1 and CDR2 (germline): SGDLS, YYNGEE. V shed 1 base and J 0 bases; nucleotides not matched to a gene: 4. The CDR3 DNA reads TGTGCCAGCAGCGTAAACAGGGGCGACTCTGGAAACACCATATATTTT. This translates into CASSVNRGDSGNTIYF.

This chain links TRBV7-9 with TRBJ2-7; possibly TRBD2 for D (6 bases). Trimming stripped 5 bases from V and 7 bases from J, with 15 bases between. Germline values: CDR1 SEHNR, CDR2 FQNEAQ (reference sequence). The CDR3 loop spans 13 amino acids. The CDR3 region is CASSPKSGREQYF. The CDR3 nucleotides read TGTGCCAGCAGCCCCAAGAGTGGGAGGGAGCAGTACTTC. The variable domain in full, completed from reference TRBV7-9 and TRBJ2-7, reads DTGVSQNPRHKITKRGQNVTFRCDPISEHNRLYWYRQTLGQGPEFLTYFQNEAQLEKSRLLSDRFSAERPKGSFSTLEIQRTEQGDSAMYLCASSPKSGREQYFGPGTRLTVT.

The rearrangement joins TRBV9 to TRBJ2-2; 9 nucleotides align to TRBD2. CDR3 length: 15 residues. Germline loops: CDR1 SGDLS, CDR2 YYNGEE. V lost 3 bases and J lost 6; bases outside the gene matches: 6. The CDR3 DNA is TGTGCCAGCAGCGGGACTAGCGCCAACTCCGGGGAGCTGTTTTTT. This gives the protein CASSGTSANSGELFF.

As regards this clone: At one end, the junction sequence differs from germline, possibly due to a read error. This rearrangement joins TRBV19 to TRBJ2-1, with D perhaps given as TRBD1 or TRBD2 (6 bases each). There are 16 residues in the CDR3. CDR1 and CDR2 (germline): LNHDA, SQIVND (reference sequence). CDR3 residues: CASSIGGLRTHNEQFF. The CDR3 DNA reads TGTGCCAGTAGCATAGGGGGACTGAGGACCCACAATGAGCAGTTCTTC.

The CDR3 region is CASSQNRGRGGYTF. The CDR3 DNA sequence: TGTGCCAGCAGTCAAAACAGGGGGCGCGGTGGCTACACCTTC. The chain carries TRBV6-5 and TRBJ1-2, with 9 bases that match TRBD1. The CDR3 has 14 amino acids. Germline CDR1 is MNHEY and CDR2 is SVGAGI. V gave up 5 bases and J gave up 7 bases; unmatched junction bases: 8.